This T cell receptor (beta chain) was sequenced for a study of control samples from healthy donors and cancer patients. CDR1 and CDR2 (germline): MDHEN, SYDVKM. The CDR3 has 15 amino acids. V shed 5 bases, J shed 4 bases, and the junction held 9 bases outside the gene matches. Profiled with immunoSEQ multiplex PCR; TCRdb holds only in-frame clones, not every one. The repertoire holds about 65,000 clones, with around nine tenths as singletons. Sample: PBMCs. This receptor was obtained from a woman between 45 and 65 years old with colorectal cancer. This chain joins TRBV28 and TRBJ1-1; 8 nucleotides match TRBD1. CDR3 sequence: CASSEDRVPLTEAFF. The CDR3 coding sequence is TGTGCCAGCAGTGAGGACAGGGTCCCTCTCACTGAAGCTTTCTTT.